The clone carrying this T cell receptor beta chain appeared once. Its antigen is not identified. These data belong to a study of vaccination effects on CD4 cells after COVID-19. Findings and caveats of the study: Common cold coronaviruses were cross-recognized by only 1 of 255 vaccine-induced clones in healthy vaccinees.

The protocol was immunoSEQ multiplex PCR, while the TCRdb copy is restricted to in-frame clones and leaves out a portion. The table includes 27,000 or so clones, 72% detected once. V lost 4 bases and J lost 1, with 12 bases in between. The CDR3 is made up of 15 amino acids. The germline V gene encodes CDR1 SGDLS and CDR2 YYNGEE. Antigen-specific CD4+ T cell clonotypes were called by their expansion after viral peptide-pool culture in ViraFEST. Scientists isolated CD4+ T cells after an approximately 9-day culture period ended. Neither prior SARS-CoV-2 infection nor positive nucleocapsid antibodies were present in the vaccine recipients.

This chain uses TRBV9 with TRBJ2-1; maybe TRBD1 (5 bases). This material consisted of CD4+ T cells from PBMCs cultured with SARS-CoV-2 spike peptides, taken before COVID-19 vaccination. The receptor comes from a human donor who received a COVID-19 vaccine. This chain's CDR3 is CASSPGRASYNEQFF. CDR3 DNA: TGTGCCAGCAGCCCAGGCAGGGCATCCTACAATGAGCAGTTCTTC.